This paragraph reports one T cell receptor beta chain. Its antigen is not known. The data originate from a study of cytomegalovirus exposure and HLA in healthy donors. Study-wide findings and caveats: Later analysis suggested most CMV-associated TCR beta chains were HLA-restricted. Highly shared sequence variants in one cluster were likely a sequencing artifact.

The PCR ran on 60 Vbeta and 13 Jbeta primers. Sequenced by immunoSEQ multiplex PCR; TCRdb stores in-frame clones only, minus some. The table includes fewer than 250,000 clones, 60% to 85% detected once. The CDR3 has 14 amino acids. CDR1 and CDR2 from the germline V gene are MDHEN and SYDVKM. The ends were cut back, 5 bases at V and 2 bases at J, with 12 bases in the middle. This TCR was sampled from a woman younger than 30 in good health and CMV-seronegative. Sequencing used PBMCs. The genes are TRBV28 and TRBJ1-1; the D gene is possibly TRBD1 (5 bases). CDR3 residues: CASSPSGSNTEAFF. In DNA, the CDR3 is TGTGCCAGCAGTCCTTCAGGGTCAAACACTGAAGCTTTCTTT.